This entry lists 2 T cell receptor beta chains sequenced from one sample in a study of blood T cell repertoires in COVID-19. Clones were read by immunoSEQ multiplex PCR, and TCRdb kept only the in-frame ones, dropping some. The profile shows over 50,000 clones, approximately 78% of them singletons. Material for sequencing was peripheral blood. The receptor source for this set is an older man with acute or convalescent COVID-19.

The gene calls are TRBV7-8 and TRBJ2-1; 12 nucleotides agree with TRBD2. Trimming cost V 8 bases and J 4 bases; bases outside gene matches: 9. In germline, CDR1 is SGHVS, CDR2 FQNEAQ. This CDR3 has 16 amino acids. The CDR3 DNA sequence: TGTGCCAGCCGCCGTGGACTAGCGGGAAAGTACAATGAGCAGTTCTTC. It translates to CASRRGLAGKYNEQFF.

This chain joins TRBV6-2 or TRBV6-3 and TRBJ2-2; D possibly corresponds to TRBD1 (5 bases). CDR1 and CDR2 (germline): MNHEY, SVGEGT. V was cut by 5 bases and J by 12 bases, with 16 bases left in between. The CDR3 loop spans 13 amino acids. CDR3 sequence (DNA): TGTGCCAGCAGTCGTGATTCCCCAGGGAAGCTGTTTTTT. Its protein product is CASSRDSPGKLFF.